This note documents a single T cell receptor beta chain sequence. Its antigen remains unidentified. Base qualities are not recorded, but no much larger clone differs from it by a single base. This sample is drawn from a study of cytomegalovirus exposure and HLA in healthy donors (dated 2017 in TCRdb). Background for the entire study: A later analysis indicated that the 120 validation repertoires were generated on the platform also employed for the 666 repertoires of the first cohort. The aim of the study was to test whether cataloging public T cell receptors could identify signatures of past pathogen exposure. In addition to the first cohort of 500 to 850 subjects, a separate validation cohort of 130 or so different subjects was used. To predict cytomegalovirus infection status, the study brought together high-throughput TCR immunosequencing, statistical association of individual TCRs with disease status, and machine learning. What the study reported, not specific to this receptor: Most TCR sequences were observed very rarely across donors, whereas some public TCRs were present in many individuals. All 130 or so repertoires were used to score co-occurrence in the validation cohort in a later analysis, because that analysis had no HLA typing for the cohort. In vitro tests confirmed that a few of the cytomegalovirus-associated TCR beta chains recognize cytomegalovirus antigens. In a later analysis, TCRs clustered in the first cohort were found to also tend to co-occur in the 110 or so validation repertoires, with around 94% of cluster scores above 0. The classifier was reported to diagnose cytomegalovirus status with high specificity and sensitivity in both the original and validation cohorts. According to the authors, the approach could potentially be generalized to other disease states and immunological phenotypes. In the study, 164 TCR beta chains were listed as associated with cytomegalovirus.

Including cysteine and phenylalanine, the CDR3 has 13 amino acids. CDR3 DNA only is kept here, 39 bases in frame from base 1. CDR1 and CDR2, looked up from the germline V gene, are SGHRS and YFSETQ. V is pared back by 3 bases and J by 8 bases, with 14 bases lying between the germline termini. Library preparation employed the immunoSEQ multiplex PCR assay. For the original study's pipeline: A statistical classification framework was built for diagnosing cytomegalovirus status from the catalog of TCR beta chain sequences. Imported from immuneACCESS, the table was reduced by TCRdb to in-frame sequences with V and J called. These copies leave out some clones; in studies compared against another copy, an unresolved V gene accounts for under half, and the cause of the remainder is not known. For V, J and clone size, that table is used; D and trimming come from the DNA. Recorded for this sample are over 150,000 clones; roughly 96% of them occurred a single time. Of the sample, about 0.89% falls within the top ten clones.

The donors were included in the validation cohort of some 120 subjects, a group kept apart from the approximately 700-subject first cohort. The receptor was derived from a woman aged 18-29 years in good health and CMV-seronegative. Sequencing input: PBMCs. The V and J genes are TRBV5-1 and TRBJ1-2; tentative D gene TRBD1, with 6 bases matching. The sequenced DNA: TGCGCCAGCAGCTGGGGGCCGCATAACGGCTACACCTTC. Its protein product is CASSWGPHNGYTF.